This TCR beta chain was identified during a study of cytomegalovirus exposure and HLA in healthy donors. The CDR3 consists of 14 residues. Losses at the gene ends were 4 bases for V and 5 bases for J; bases not matched to a gene: 8. Germline CDR1 reads GTSNPN; CDR2 reads SVGIG (reference sequence). This clone was seen once. What it binds is unknown. PCR was performed using 60 Vbeta and 13 Jbeta primers. Source study methods: In a later analysis, 70 million to 80 million unique TCR beta chains included roughly 11 million shared by two or more donors. Only in-frame clones appear in the TCRdb table, and some are missing; sequencing was by immunoSEQ multiplex PCR. Clonal size and the V and J genes are those of that table, whereas D and trimming came from the DNA. The sample has roughly 99,000 clones, around two thirds seen once; the top ten hold 12% to 15%. Study results and limitations: TCR beta V segments were, for the most part, productive about 87% or about 30% of the time in an earlier analysis. The authors enumerated around 150 TCR beta chains as linked to cytomegalovirus.

These donors counted as nominally healthy when sampled, but unrecorded immune exposures were likely. The chain recombines TRBV30 with TRBJ2-1; 7 positions match TRBD1. Specimen: PBMCs. The sequence came from a woman in her thirties or forties in good health and CMV-seropositive. The CDR3 protein is CAWNSRDSNNEQFF. As DNA, the CDR3 is TGTGCCTGGAATTCCCGGGACAGCAACAATGAGCAGTTCTTC.